This T cell receptor (beta chain) was documented in a study of CD4 T cells in relation to SARS-CoV-2 and coronaviruses. Points from the study as a whole: Compared with monoreactive clones, crossreactive clones showed significantly weaker SARS-CoV-2 expansion. This crossreactivity analysis covered spike protein alone, no other viral proteins. Roughly 69% of donors had memory CD4+ clonotypes crossrecognizing SARS-CoV-2 and common cold coronavirus spike.

The assay was immunoSEQ multiplex PCR, and TCRdb's table has in-frame clones only and misses some. The sample holds roughly 71,000 clones, around 87% seen once. In this sample, this clone turned up once. The target antigen is unknown. Before the COVID-19 pandemic, during about 2010-2018, CD4+ T cells were taken from unexposed donors. Naive and memory CD4+ T cells came from enriched cryopreserved PBMCs. This clonotype was sampled from a human donor in good health. The sample comprised memory CD4+ T cells from PBMCs.

The CDR3 spells CASSPAISGSTDTQYF. DNA for the CDR3: TGCGCCAGCAGCCCGGCGATTAGCGGGAGCACAGATACGCAGTATTTT. V and J are TRBV5-1 and TRBJ2-3; 7 nucleotides match TRBD2. With 4 bases clipped from V and 0 bases from J, the junction kept 8 bases outside the gene matches. The CDR3 extends over 16 amino acids. Germline-derived CDR1 and CDR2 are SGHRS and YFSETQ.